This T cell receptor beta chain was documented in a study of Ad26.COV2.S vaccination and SARS-CoV-2 variants. This clone has just a few counts. The CDR3 is 13 amino acids. The germline V gene has CDR1 MNHEY and CDR2 SMNVEV (reference sequence). V was trimmed by 8 bases and J by 7 bases, leaving 12 bases between them. The repertoire was sequenced with immunoSEQ multiplex PCR; TCRdb's copy has only in-frame clones and lacks some. The data contain hundreds of thousands of clones, 80% to 90% of them singletons. Noted treatment: roughly 19 received Ad26.COV2.S at low or high dose, single or two shots; about 5 received placebo; per-sample allocation not given. Day 63 after the first vaccine or placebo injection was the time point for sampling.

This sequence was found in a person aged 18-65 years who received the Ad26.COV2.S COVID-19 vaccine or a placebo. This specimen consisted of peripheral blood, obtained in a trial of Ad26.COV2.S vaccine versus placebo. The chain is built from TRBV27 and TRBJ1-6; tentative D call: TRBD1 (5 bases). CDR3 region: CASCPGVNSPLHF. CDR3 nucleotides: TGTGCCAGCTGTCCGGGGGTAAATTCACCCCTCCACTTT.